Each of the 14 T cell receptor beta chains below was sequenced from the same sample in a study of shared clonotypes between healthy human individuals. CD45RO negativity and positive selection for CCR7 defined naive CD8 cells, a population that excluded terminally differentiated effector memory CD45RA+ cells. Clones were read by immunoSEQ multiplex PCR, and TCRdb kept only the in-frame ones, dropping some. The table has about 2,200,000 clones, about 93% seen once. The sample consisted of naive CD8+ T cells from PBMCs. Receptors were obtained from a man younger than 30 in good health. Some clones in this sample may be carry-over from other donors' samples.

Concerning this clone: Different DNA sequences within this sample yield the same CDR3. This rearrangement joins TRBV27 to TRBJ2-5; unclear D gene. The germline CDR1 and CDR2 sequences are MNHEY and SMNVEV (reference sequence). CDR3 length: 13 amino acids. With 0 bases removed from V and 4 bases from J, the gap between germline ends came to 6 bases. The CDR3 is CASSLSRRETQYF. The CDR3, as DNA: TGTGCCAGCAGTTTATCGAGGCGAGAGACCCAGTACTTC.

This clone was picked up a small number of times. The same CDR3 is also encoded by other DNA sequences in this sample. The chain recombines TRBV13 with TRBJ1-1; no reliable D call. The CDR3 sequence is 12 residues long. CDR1 and CDR2 (germline): PRHDT, FYEKMQ (reference sequence). V dropped 3 bases and J dropped 3 bases, with 5 bases sitting between them. The CDR3 DNA follows: TGTGCCAGCAGCTTGGGTTACACTGAAGCTTTCTTT. Protein sequence: CASSLGYTEAFF.

J is TRBJ1-1 and V is TRBV5-4, with D possibly matching TRBD1 (5 bases). The ends were cut back, 0 bases at V and 3 bases at J, with 6 bases in the middle. CDR1 is SGHNT, CDR2 YYREEE, per germline (reference sequence). CDR3 length: 13 residues. The CDR3 region is CASSLARDTEAFF. For the CDR3, the DNA is TGTGCCAGCAGCTTGGCCAGGGACACTGAAGCTTTCTTT.

V usage is TRBV6-1 and J usage is TRBJ1-1, with D tentatively TRBD1 (6 bases). V lost 7 bases and J lost 14, with 11 bases in between. Germline V gene lookup returns CDR1 MNHNS and CDR2 SASEGT. This CDR3 contains 9 residues. The CDR3 loop reads CASIGDKFF. The CDR3 DNA follows: TGTGCCAGCATCGGGGACAAGTTCTTT.

The chain links TRBV6-5 to TRBJ1-2, with a possible D match to TRBD1 (6 bases). The CDR3 spans 14 residues. Trimming removed 5 bases from V and 7 bases from J, with 17 bases in between. Germline CDR1 and CDR2: MNHEY and SVGAGI. CDR3 in DNA: TGTGCCAGCAGTCCGCCGGACAGTTTGGGTGGCTACACCTTC. Protein sequence: CASSPPDSLGGYTF.

Points on this clone: The same CDR3 is also encoded by other DNA sequences in this sample. The V and J genes are TRBV4-1 and TRBJ2-2; D not resolved. V was cut by 1 base and J by 5 bases, with 2 bases left in between. The V gene's germline CDR1 is MGHRA and CDR2 YSYEKL. The CDR3 has 12 amino acids. The CDR3 spells CASSQGTGELFF. The CDR3 nucleotides are TGCGCCAGCAGCCAAGGGACCGGGGAGCTGTTTTTT.

This chain connects TRBV7-9 to TRBJ2-7; maybe TRBD1 (5 bases). Germline CDR1 reads SEHNR; CDR2 reads FQNEAQ (reference sequence). The ends were cut back, 5 bases at V and 1 base at J, with 12 bases in the middle. This CDR3 spans 14 amino acids. CDR3 in amino acids: CASSQETASYEQYF. The CDR3 coding sequence is TGTGCCAGCAGCCAGGAGACAGCTTCCTACGAGCAGTACTTC. Variable domain in full (rest from reference TRBV7-9 and TRBJ2-7): DTGVSQNPRHKITKRGQNVTFRCDPISEHNRLYWYRQTLGQGPEFLTYFQNEAQLEKSRLLSDRFSAERPKGSFSTLEIQRTEQGDSAMYLCASSQETASYEQYFGPGTRLTVT.

This clone appeared a single time. Distinct nucleotide sequences in the sample also encode this CDR3. The chain uses TRBV29-1 and TRBJ2-7; TRBD2 is a possible D gene (5 bases). CDR1 is SQVTM, CDR2 ANQGSEA, per germline. The CDR3 spans 13 residues. V gave up 2 bases and J gave up 2 bases, with 10 bases separating them. Written as DNA, the CDR3 is TGCAGCGTTGAACGGGGAACCCCCTACGAGCAGTACTTC. Translating gives CSVERGTPYEQYF.

The chain joins TRBV14 to TRBJ2-3, with 11 bases matching TRBD2. V shed 1 base and J 4 bases; nucleotides not matched to a gene: 7. The CDR3 covers 17 residues. Germline V gene sequence: CDR1 SGHDN, CDR2 FVKESK. The CDR3 region has the DNA TGTGCCAGCAGCCAAGTCGCACTAGCGGGAGCATCAGATACGCAGTATTTT. Encoded protein: CASSQVALAGASDTQYF.

This clone has just one count. The J gene is TRBJ2-5, the V gene TRBV7-9; a weak D match, TRBD1 (6 bases). Trimming cost V 4 bases and J 6 bases, with 18 bases left between them. The CDR3 totals 15 residues. Germline values: CDR1 SEHNR, CDR2 FQNEAQ (reference sequence). CDR3: CASSSDSENKKTQYF. CDR3 nucleotides: TGTGCCAGCAGCTCGGACAGCGAAAACAAGAAGACCCAGTACTTC.

V is TRBV9 and J is TRBJ2-5; TRBD2 matches 10 bases. From germline, CDR1 is SGDLS and CDR2 YYNGEE. This CDR3 comprises 18 residues. V lost 2 bases and J lost 5; bases outside the gene matches: 15. The CDR3 coding sequence is TGTGCCAGCAGCGTGAGCCATGGGTCTAGCGGGAGTCAGGAGACCCAGTACTTC. Translating it yields CASSVSHGSSGSQETQYF.

The J gene is TRBJ2-7, the V gene TRBV29-1; maybe TRBD2 (6 bases). CDR3 size: 13 residues. Trimming shortened V by 3 bases and J by 1 base, and 10 bases separated the two germline ends. From germline, CDR1 is SQVTM and CDR2 ANQGSEA. This CDR3 is CSVEAGRSYEQYF. The CDR3 coding sequence is TGCAGCGTTGAGGCGGGGCGATCCTACGAGCAGTACTTC.

The chain carries TRBV27 and TRBJ2-1; 10 bases are shared with TRBD1. The CDR3 is made up of 16 amino acids. Germline-derived CDR1 and CDR2 are MNHEY and SMNVEV (reference sequence). After removal of 3 bases from V and 9 bases from J, the junction contained 11 bases not matched to a gene. The CDR3, as DNA: TGTGCCAGCAGTTTTTTCTTCGGGACAGGGGTCGCTGAGCAGTTCTTC. Its protein product is CASSFFFGTGVAEQFF.

This rearrangement joins TRBV19 to TRBJ2-7; no definite D call. The V and J ends lost 6 bases and 6 bases respectively, with 12 bases between them. This CDR3 is built from 12 residues. Germline CDR1 reads LNHDA; CDR2 reads SQIVND (reference sequence). The DNA of the CDR3 is TGTGCCAGTAGATCCGGTTTTAGCGAGCAGTACTTC. Translated: CASRSGFSEQYF.